This entry is about one T cell receptor beta chain. The data stem from a study of OX40 agonist ivuxolimab in advanced cancers. This table comes from immunoSEQ multiplex PCR, and its TCRdb copy is limited to in-frame clones, with some not included. The sample has 77,000 or so clones, around nine tenths seen once; the top ten hold about 0.8%. Germline-derived CDR1 and CDR2 are SGHAT and FQNNGV. V shed 3 bases and J shed 6 bases, with 17 bases lying between them. The CDR3 spans 15 residues. Here the sequenced sample was CD4+ or CD8+ T cells sorted from blood, taken in a trial of the OX40 agonist ivuxolimab. The genes are TRBV11-2 and TRBJ2-5; TRBD2 might be the D (5 bases). This TCR was sampled from an adult with an advanced solid tumor such as melanoma, head and neck, liver or kidney cancer. The CDR3 bases are TGTGCCAGCAGCTTCACAGACATCGGGGTGCAGACCCAGTACTTC. This codes for CASSFTDIGVQTQYF.